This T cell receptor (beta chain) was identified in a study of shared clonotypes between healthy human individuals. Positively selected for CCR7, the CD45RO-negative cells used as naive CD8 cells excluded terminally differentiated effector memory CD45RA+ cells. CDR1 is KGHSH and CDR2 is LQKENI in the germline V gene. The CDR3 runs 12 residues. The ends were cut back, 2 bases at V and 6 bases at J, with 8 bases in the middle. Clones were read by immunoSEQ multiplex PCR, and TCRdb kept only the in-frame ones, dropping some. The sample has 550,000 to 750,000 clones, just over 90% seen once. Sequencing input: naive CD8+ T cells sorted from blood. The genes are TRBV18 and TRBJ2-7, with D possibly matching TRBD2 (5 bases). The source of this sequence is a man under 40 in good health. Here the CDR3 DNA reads TGTGCCAGCTCACCAACTAGTGGCGAGCAGTACTTC. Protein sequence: CASSPTSGEQYF. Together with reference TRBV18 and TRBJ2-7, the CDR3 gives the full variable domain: NAGVMQNPRHLVRRRGQEARLRCSPMKGHSHVYWYRQLPEEGLKFMVYLQKENIIDESGMPKERFSAEFPKEGPSILRIQQVVRGDSAAYFCASSPTSGEQYFGPGTRLTVT.